The entry below describes one T cell receptor (beta chain). Its antigen is currently not known. No base qualities exist here, and no much larger clone lies one base off it. The junction shows trimming of 6 bases on V and 1 base on J, and the gene matches do not reach 11 bases of it. The CDR3 holds 16 amino acids from the cysteine to the phenylalanine. Of all the DNA, just the CDR3 is kept, 48 bases in frame from base 1. These data come from a study of CD8 T cells in ankylosing spondylitis (dated by TCRdb to about 2017). In terms of the full investigation: The study set out to find disease-linked TCR variants by profiling T cell receptor beta repertoires in ankylosing spondylitis patients and healthy donors. The full study cohort was made up of 25 to 30 ankylosing spondylitis patients and about a hundred healthy donors. Peripheral blood was sampled, and synovial fluid was also collected from ankylosing spondylitis patients.

The sequencer listed for this sample is Illumina HiSeq 2500. Quantitative 5'-RACE with molecular barcodes was used to prepare TCR beta libraries. The original methods were these. Disease-linked TCR variants were identified with a new computational method built on a probabilistic model of VDJ rearrangement. Starting from the raw public reads, TCRdb applied fastp trimming at Q25, assembled clones with MiXCR and retained in-frame beta chains. Every entry covers one CDR3 protein and lists the most common genes and DNA from its rows. The V and J calls come from TCRdb's annotation, not from the publication. The sample includes some 700,000 distinct CDR3 sequences, with around 17% observed a single time. Around a fifth of the sample goes to the ten largest clones. General conclusions and limits of the study: A CD8+ phenotype was shown by the disease-linked clones, which were found at relatively low frequencies in peripheral blood. Some of the motif variants had been reported before in the synovial fluid and blood of reactive arthritis patients, a finding that suggests common disease-initiation mechanisms. The disease-linked clones were reported as significantly enriched in matched synovial fluid samples from ankylosing spondylitis patients. Blood from ankylosing spondylitis patients appeared to be characterized by a TCR beta motif composed of under 10 highly homologous amino acid variants.

Sequenced: blood, either unsorted or a sorted T cell fraction (not recorded which). The chain joins TRBV12-3 or TRBV12-4 to TRBJ1-1; TRBD1 fits 7 bases in the junction. The TCR sequence derives from a male donor with ankylosing spondylitis. The sequence in DNA is TGTGCCAGCAGCTCCCTAAGGGGGCGCGGGAACACTGAAGCTTTCTTT. Its protein product is CASSSLRGRGNTEAFF.